This T cell receptor (beta chain) came from a study of blood T cell repertoires in COVID-19. Study-wide context: There were acute and convalescent COVID-19 samples, and they came from the United States, Italy and Spain. T cells, B-cell-depleted T cells, or PBMCs supplied cDNA or gDNA.

In the original analysis: Reference gene primer amplification yielded estimated nucleated cell counts. Using immunoSEQ multiplex PCR, the repertoire was profiled, and TCRdb retains in-frame clones only, with some absent. V, J and clone size were drawn from that table, and D and trimming were deduced from the DNA. The sample carries 150,000 to 200,000 clones, approximately 86% recorded once. Trimming removed 7 bases from V and 4 bases from J, with 8 bases in between. This CDR3 has 12 amino acids. Those enrolled in Seattle joined during active infection and were followed longitudinally afterward. This clonotype was sampled from a woman older than 75 with COVID-19, enrolled during active disease. The J gene is TRBJ1-5, the V gene TRBV12-3 or TRBV12-4; D is undetermined. Material: peripheral blood. CDR3 sequence: CASKGGNQPQHF. In DNA, the CDR3 is TGTGCCAGCAAGGGAGGGAATCAGCCCCAGCATTTT.